This T cell receptor beta chain is drawn from a study of Tregs in tolerant kidney transplant recipients. Findings and caveats of the study: Expanding Tregs on activated donor B cells appeared to best identify donor-specific TCRbeta clones. Biological reproducibility was not directly addressed, but technical replication error appeared minimal. Validation in larger populations is needed because few patients were studied.

Thawed PBMCs were FACS-sorted into unstimulated CD4+CD25+CD127- regulatory T cells, CD4+CD25- non-regulatory cells, CD4 and CD8 cells. Germline CDR1 and CDR2: SGHTA and FQGTGA. Trimming cost V 5 bases and J 6 bases, with 12 bases left between them. The CDR3 is 13 residues long. On this clone itself: Its target is not known.

Profiled with immunoSEQ multiplex PCR; TCRdb holds only in-frame clones, not every one. The profile shows 68,000 or so clones, over 80% of them singletons. This receptor was identified in a human donor in good health. The genes are TRBV7-3 and TRBJ2-3; D not resolved. What was sequenced was CD4+ T cells from blood. The CDR3 spells CASSLQTGDTQYF. CDR3 sequence (DNA): TGTGCCAGCAGCCTTCAGACCGGCGATACGCAGTATTTT.